The sequence of this T cell receptor beta chain was determined in a study of monozygotic twins with inflammatory bowel disease. Unfractionated whole blood yielded total RNA, and T cells were not sorted. Findings and caveats of the study: Whereas healthy co-twins had higher TCRbeta diversity (inverse Simpson), IBD patients had lower diversity.

CDR1 is SEHNR, CDR2 FQNEAQ, per germline (reference sequence). CDR3 length: 13 residues. In regard to this clonotype: What it binds is not known.

TCRdb reprocessed the 5' RACE reads; each CDR3 protein has one entry and no DNA is given. This sample lists approximately 150,000 distinct CDR3 sequences; its ten largest clones have 2% to 2.5%. The chain recombines TRBV7-9 with TRBJ1-1; TCRdb names TRBD1, which stays unverified in the absence of DNA. The source is a human donor with ulcerative colitis or Crohn's disease, or a healthy co-twin of an affected twin (not recorded which). Input material: blood. The CDR3 sequence is CASSSTGVDEAFF.